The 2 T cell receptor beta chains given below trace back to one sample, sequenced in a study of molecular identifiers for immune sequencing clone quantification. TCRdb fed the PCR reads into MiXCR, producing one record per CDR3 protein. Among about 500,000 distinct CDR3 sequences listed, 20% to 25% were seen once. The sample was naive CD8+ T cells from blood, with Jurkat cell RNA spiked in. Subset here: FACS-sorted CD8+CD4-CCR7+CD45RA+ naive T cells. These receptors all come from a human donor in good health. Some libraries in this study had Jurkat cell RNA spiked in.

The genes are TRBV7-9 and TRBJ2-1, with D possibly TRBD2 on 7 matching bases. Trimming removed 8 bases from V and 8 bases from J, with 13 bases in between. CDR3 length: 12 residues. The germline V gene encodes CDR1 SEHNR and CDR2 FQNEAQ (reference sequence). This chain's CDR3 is CASGRGADEQFF. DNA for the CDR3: TGTGCCAGCGGACGGGGGGCCGATGAGCAGTTCTTC.

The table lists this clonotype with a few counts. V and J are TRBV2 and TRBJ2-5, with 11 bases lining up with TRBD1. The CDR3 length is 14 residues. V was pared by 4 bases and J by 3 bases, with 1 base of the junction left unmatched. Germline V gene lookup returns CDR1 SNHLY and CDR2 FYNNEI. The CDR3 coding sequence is TGTGCCAGCAGTGGGGACAGGGGGGAAGAGACCCAGTACTTC. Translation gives CASSGDRGEETQYF.